The clone carrying this T cell receptor beta chain was seen ten or more times. The V end lost 3 bases, the J end lost 2 bases, and 11 bases lay between the germline ends. This CDR3 is 14 amino acids long. Germline V gene data show CDR1 as SGHAT and CDR2 as FQNNGV. These data belong to a study of identical twins. One entry per CDR3 protein results from TCRdb running MiXCR on the 5' RACE reads. The repertoire consists of about 430,000 distinct CDR3 sequences, with approximately 17% occurring once and the leading ten covering 10% to 15%. Material: naive T cells sorted from blood. This clonotype originated in a man aged 50 to 60 in good health. The rearrangement uses TRBV11-2 and TRBJ2-7; no definite D call. The CDR3 protein is CASSLFHAPYEQYF. CDR3 DNA sequence: TGTGCCAGCAGCTTGTTCCACGCTCCCTACGAGCAGTACTTC. The variable domain in full, with the rest retrieved from reference TRBV11-2 and TRBJ2-7, is EAGVAQSPRYKIIEKRQSVAFWCNPISGHATLYWYQQILGQGPKLLIQFQNNGVVDDSQLPKDRFSAERLKGVDSTLKIQPAKLEDSAVYLCASSLFHAPYEQYFGPGTRLTVT.